This entry is about one TCR beta chain. CDR1 is SGHTA, CDR2 FQGTGA, per germline. This CDR3 region has 19 residues. Trimming removed 5 bases from V and 6 bases from J, with 29 bases in between. This entry belongs to a study of blood T cell repertoires in COVID-19. Study overall: The United States, Italy and Spain provided the acute and convalescent COVID-19 samples. From T cells, B-cell-depleted T cells, or PBMCs came the material, which was cDNA or gDNA.

As processed by the authors: Estimation of nucleated cell counts relied on the amplification of reference gene primers. Data came from immunoSEQ multiplex PCR; TCRdb stores just in-frame clones and leaves some out. V and J calls and clone size are those listed in that table; D and trimming were worked out from the DNA. This sample has roughly 350,000 clones; over 75% occur once, and the top ten carry under 5%. V is TRBV7-3 and J is TRBJ2-1, with unresolved D. This TCR was sampled from a woman aged 45-60 years with active or convalescent COVID-19. What was sequenced was peripheral blood. The CDR3 DNA sequence: TGTGCCAGCAGCGCTAAGAATAAATTGAGTTCCGATCTTGGCAATGAGCAGTTCTTC. This encodes CASSAKNKLSSDLGNEQFF.